These 27 T cell receptor beta chains came from one sample sequenced in a study of early T cells in non-severe SARS-CoV-2 infection. TCRdb used MiXCR to reprocess the 5' RACE reads, holding one entry per CDR3 protein. The sample has roughly 93,000 distinct CDR3 sequences; roughly 9.6% are singletons. Sequenced sample: whole blood. These receptor sequences come from an adult who was a healthcare worker with PCR-confirmed SARS-CoV-2 infection or an uninfected control (not recorded which).

This clonotype occurred a few times. This sequence joins TRBV29-1 and TRBJ1-2; TRBD1 might be the D (5 bases). Trimming took off 6 bases at V and 2 bases at J, with 13 bases between the two ends. The CDR3 runs 13 residues. Germline V CDR1 and CDR2: SQVTM, ANQGSEA. The CDR3 DNA follows: TGCAGCGTCCCAGAGGGGAGGAACTATGGCTACACCTTC. This gives the protein CSVPEGRNYGYTF.

This clonotype was seen a handful of times. J is TRBJ1-1 and V is TRBV5-4; weak D call: TRBD1 (6 bases). The CDR3 sequence is 15 residues long. The germline V gene has CDR1 SGHNT and CDR2 YYREEE (reference sequence). V lost 3 bases and J lost 1, with 13 bases in between. Here the CDR3 DNA reads TGTGCCAGCAGCTCGGGGGGCCGACAGAACACTGAAGCTTTCTTT. Its protein product is CASSSGGRQNTEAFF.

The genes are TRBV12-3 or TRBV12-4 and TRBJ2-7; possibly TRBD1 for D (6 bases). This CDR3 has 14 residues. Trimming left V 5 bases short and J 5 bases short, with 16 bases between. CDR3: CASSHPGTTNEQYF. For the CDR3, the DNA is TGTGCCAGCAGTCACCCCGGGACAACGAACGAGCAGTACTTC.

In this sample, this clonotype turned up many times. This rearrangement joins TRBV29-1 to TRBJ2-2, with 9 positions matching TRBD1. This CDR3 has 13 residues. Germline trimming cut 7 bases from V and 1 base from J; bases unmatched to any gene: 1. CDR1 is SQVTM, CDR2 ANQGSEA, per germline. In DNA, the CDR3 is TGCAGCGCGGACAGGGGGAACACCGGGGAGCTGTTTTTT. Encoded protein: CSADRGNTGELFF.

There are many counts of this clonotype. The V call is TRBV5-1, the J call TRBJ1-5; the match to TRBD1 covers 10 bases. This CDR3 spans 13 amino acids. The V gene end was trimmed by 4 bases and the J gene end by 8 bases; junction bases not matched to a gene: 3. CDR1 and CDR2 (germline): SGHRS, YFSETQ. The CDR3 loop is CASSAGQGKPQHF. In DNA, the CDR3 is TGCGCCAGCAGCGCGGGACAGGGGAAGCCCCAGCATTTT.

In this sample, this clonotype turned up many times. This chain uses TRBV29-1 with TRBJ1-2; no clear D gene. Germline CDR1 is SQVTM and CDR2 is ANQGSEA. V was trimmed by 3 bases and J by 8 bases, leaving 13 bases between them. The length of the CDR3 is 12 residues. CDR3 amino acids: CSVDPGFEGYTF. DNA of the CDR3: TGCAGCGTTGATCCGGGTTTTGAAGGCTACACCTTC.

The chain carries TRBV6-1 and TRBJ2-3; D is tentatively TRBD1 or TRBD2 (5 bases each). Germline V CDR1 and CDR2: MNHNS, SASEGT. CDR3 length equals 17 residues. V was pared by 1 base and J by 5 bases, with 19 bases between. CDR3 nucleotides: TGTGCCAGCAGTGAAGAGGGTGAGGGACCCCTCGGAGATACGCAGTATTTT. Translation gives CASSEEGEGPLGDTQYF.

The V and J genes are TRBV11-2 and TRBJ1-2, with 9 bases that match TRBD1. The CDR3 length is 16 residues. With 5 bases clipped from V and 2 bases from J, the junction kept 9 bases outside the gene matches. Germline loops: CDR1 SGHAT, CDR2 FQNNGV. CDR3: CASSTSPGTGNYGYTF. CDR3 bases: TGTGCCAGCAGCACGAGCCCCGGGACAGGGAACTATGGCTACACCTTC.

The chain has TRBV18 and TRBJ2-7; TRBD1 aligns across 7 bases. Losses at the gene ends were 3 bases for V and 1 base for J; bases not matched to a gene: 3. Per the germline V gene, CDR1 is KGHSH and CDR2 is LQKENI. This CDR3 is 14 amino acids long. CDR3 loop: CASSPDRESYEQYF. CDR3 bases: TGTGCCAGCTCACCCGACAGGGAATCCTACGAGCAGTACTTC.

This clonotype was seen many times. CDR3 nucleotides: TGTGCCAGCAGACTCCTCCGCGGAGGAAACACCATATATTTT. This translates into CASRLLRGGNTIYF. The chain employs TRBV12-3 or TRBV12-4 and TRBJ1-3; D call uncertain. CDR3 length: 14 residues. V lost 6 bases and J 4 bases, leaving 13 bases between the germline ends.

This clonotype has only a few counts. The rearrangement links TRBV20-1 to TRBJ2-7; D perhaps matches TRBD2 (6 bases). Trimming pared 0 bases from V and 7 bases from J, leaving 10 bases between. The CDR3 extends over 12 amino acids. CDR1 is DFQATT, CDR2 SNEGSKA, per germline (reference sequence). CDR3 residues: CSARENSGEQYF. The CDR3 bases are TGCAGTGCTAGAGAAAATAGCGGTGAGCAGTACTTC.

The genes are TRBV3-1 and TRBJ2-7, with D unclear. The germline V gene has CDR1 LGHDT and CDR2 YNNKEL (reference sequence). V was clipped by 1 base and J by 0 bases, with 7 bases between them. There are 14 residues in the CDR3. The CDR3 nucleotides read TGTGCCAGCAGCCAAGCGGCGAACTCCTACGAGCAGTACTTC. Encoded protein: CASSQAANSYEQYF.

This clonotype was detected only a few times. The chain joins TRBV20-1 to TRBJ2-3; D remains ambiguous. Trimming removed 6 bases at V and 3 bases at J, with 4 bases between. The CDR3 is 10 amino acids. Per the germline V gene, CDR1 is DFQATT and CDR2 is SNEGSKA (reference sequence). This CDR3 reads CSAVTDTQYF. The CDR3 nucleotides read TGCAGTGCAGTTACAGATACGCAGTATTTT.

This clonotype has a handful of counts. V is TRBV12-3 or TRBV12-4 and J is TRBJ1-1; TRBD1 agrees at 11 bases. J gave up 1 base and V 5 bases, and 3 bases lay outside the gene matches. The CDR3 extends over 15 amino acids. The CDR3: CASSLGTGGNTEAFF. CDR3 bases: TGTGCCAGCAGTCTCGGGACAGGGGGGAACACTGAAGCTTTCTTT.

This clonotype was seen only a few times. J is TRBJ1-3 and V is TRBV6-5, with unresolved D. V was pared by 6 bases and J by 2 bases, with 23 bases between. This CDR3 region has 18 residues. Germline V gene sequence: CDR1 MNHEY, CDR2 SVGAGI. CDR3 sequence reads: CASSRRLGRSGTGNTIYF. DNA of the CDR3: TGTGCCAGCAGCCGTCGGCTCGGACGGAGTGGCACTGGAAACACCATATATTTT.

This clonotype was detected ten times or more. The chain recombines TRBV7-9 with TRBJ1-1, with 11 bases identical to TRBD1. Germline-derived CDR1 and CDR2 are SEHNR and FQNEAQ (reference sequence). This CDR3 contains 15 residues. Unmatched junction bases numbered 5, after V lost 5 bases and J lost 3 bases. For the CDR3, the DNA is TGTGCCAGCAGCAGGCCGGGACAGGGGGACACTGAAGCTTTCTTT. It specifies CASSRPGQGDTEAFF.

This clonotype has more than one count but fewer than ten. The chain employs TRBV6-5 and TRBJ2-1, with a weak D call TRBD1 (6 bases). V dropped 4 bases and J dropped 4 bases, with 8 bases sitting between them. Germline V gene lookup returns CDR1 MNHEY and CDR2 SVGAGI. CDR3 length: 13 residues. The CDR3 here is CASSSQGYNEQFF. The CDR3 nucleotides are TGTGCCAGCAGTTCACAGGGTTACAATGAGCAGTTCTTC.

This clonotype came up many times. DNA of the CDR3: TGTGCCAGCACAGTAGGGACAGGAAATTCACCCCTCCACTTT. It encodes CASTVGTGNSPLHF. This sequence joins TRBV2 and TRBJ1-6; 8 bases are shared with TRBD1. The V segment lost 7 bases and the J segment 7 bases; nucleotides outside the gene matches: 6. The length of the CDR3 is 14 residues. CDR1 is SNHLY, CDR2 FYNNEI, per germline.

This clonotype showed up just a few times. The chain carries TRBV27 and TRBJ2-5, with 10 bases aligning to TRBD1. The CDR3 runs 16 residues. Looked up from germline, CDR1 is MNHEY and CDR2 is SMNVEV (reference sequence). V dropped 5 bases and J dropped 6; count of bases not matched to a gene: 12. CDR3 in amino acids: CASSPSGTGVSKTQYF. DNA for the CDR3: TGTGCCAGCAGTCCCTCCGGGACAGGGGTGTCAAAGACCCAGTACTTC.

This clonotype appeared many times. This chain uses TRBV28 with TRBJ2-3; 9 bases line up with TRBD2. The trim removed 6 bases at V and 0 bases at J, leaving 7 bases unmatched. Germline V gene lookup returns CDR1 MDHEN and CDR2 SYDVKM. This CDR3 is built from 16 residues. CDR3 residues: CASSSLAGSSTDTQYF. CDR3 in DNA: TGTGCCAGCAGCTCCCTAGCGGGGTCTAGCACAGATACGCAGTATTTT.

The table lists this clonotype with many counts. The rearrangement uses TRBV20-1 and TRBJ1-2, with unresolved D. This CDR3 contains 11 residues. Germline CDR1 and CDR2: DFQATT and SNEGSKA (reference sequence). The CDR3 sequence is CGRLANYGYTF. The CDR3, as DNA: TGCGGCCGACTAGCAAACTATGGCTACACCTTC.

This clonotype was observed a handful of times. The rearrangement uses TRBV29-1 and TRBJ1-1; D not certain. CDR3 length: 15 residues. The germline V and J ends were trimmed by 4 bases and 1 base, with 16 bases remaining between them. Germline V CDR1 and CDR2: SQVTM, ANQGSEA. The CDR3 DNA follows: TGCAGCGTTGGGTCTCTGGGGTTGCGGAACACTGAAGCTTTCTTT. This encodes CSVGSLGLRNTEAFF. Combining the CDR3 with reference TRBV29-1 and TRBJ1-1 gives the whole variable domain SAVISQKPSRDICQRGTSLTIQCQVDSQVTMMFWYRQQPGQSLTLIATANQGSEATYESGFVIDKFPISRPNLTFSTLTVSNMSPEDSSIYLCSVGSLGLRNTEAFFGQGTRLTVV.

This clonotype has ten or more counts. The chain has TRBV24-1 and TRBJ2-2; D may be TRBD1 or TRBD2 (5 bases each). V was trimmed by 1 base and J by 5 bases, leaving 7 bases between them. Germline assignment: CDR1 KGHDR and CDR2 SFDVKD. The CDR3 loop spans 14 amino acids. The CDR3 here is CATSDFGGTGELFF. The CDR3 DNA follows: TGTGCCACCAGTGATTTTGGGGGAACCGGGGAGCTGTTTTTT.

This clonotype was seen many times. This rearrangement joins TRBV29-1 to TRBJ2-1; D remains ambiguous. Trimming stripped 2 bases from V and 6 bases from J, with 8 bases between. CDR1 is SQVTM and CDR2 is ANQGSEA in the germline V gene. This CDR3 is built from 12 residues. CDR3 DNA: TGCAGCGTTGAAAGAAGGTCCAATGAGCAGTTCTTC. It is translated as CSVERRSNEQFF.

V is TRBV12-3 or TRBV12-4 and J is TRBJ2-3; 8 nucleotides line up with TRBD1. The CDR3 consists of 17 residues. Trimming at V came to 8 bases and at J to 1 base, leaving 14 bases not matched to a gene. As DNA, the CDR3 is TGTGCCAGCGCCCCAACCGGACAGGGACGAGGCACAGATACGCAGTATTTT. The encoded protein is CASAPTGQGRGTDTQYF.

This clonotype showed up many times. J is TRBJ2-1 and V is TRBV29-1; TRBD2 agrees at 9 bases. The CDR3 length is 12 residues. J was trimmed by 6 bases and V by 3 bases; bases with no gene match: 0. The germline V gene encodes CDR1 SQVTM and CDR2 ANQGSEA. The CDR3 nucleotides are TGCAGCGTTGATAGCGGGGGCAATGAGCAGTTCTTC. Amino acid sequence: CSVDSGGNEQFF.

The sample holds many counts of this clonotype. The DNA of the CDR3 is TGTGCCAGCAGCGTAGGGGCCGAAAGACTAAGCTCCTACGAGCAGTACTTC. This gives the protein CASSVGAERLSSYEQYF. This chain joins TRBV9 and TRBJ2-7; tentative D call: TRBD2 (5 bases). This CDR3 has 17 residues. V dropped 0 bases and J dropped 0 bases, with 16 bases sitting between them. Germline V gene lookup returns CDR1 SGDLS and CDR2 YYNGEE.